Each of the 18 T cell receptor beta chains below was sequenced from the same sample in a study of monozygotic twins with inflammatory bowel disease. TCRdb reprocessed the 5' RACE reads and stores each CDR3 protein as one record, lacking DNA. The listing contains 150,000 to 200,000 distinct CDR3 sequences. Sequences were obtained from blood. The receptors shown here come from a human donor with ulcerative colitis or Crohn's disease, or a healthy co-twin of an affected twin (not recorded which).

V and J are TRBV4-1 and TRBJ1-4; TCRdb proposes TRBD1, but this gene call is untestable without DNA. This CDR3 is built from 16 residues. Germline V gene data show CDR1 as MGHRA and CDR2 as YSYEKL. The CDR3 sequence is CASSQDFPGGGEKLFF.

The rearrangement joins TRBV5-6 to TRBJ2-3; TCRdb's assignment of TRBD2 cannot be checked, as there is no DNA. Germline V CDR1 and CDR2: SGHDT, YYEEEE. The CDR3 is 16 amino acids. CDR3 sequence reads: CASSPNSGGPTDTQYF.

The V call is TRBV7-6, the J call TRBJ1-1. This CDR3 has 14 residues. Germline lookup yields CDR1 SGHVS and CDR2 FNYEAQ. CDR3 loop: CASSLRAANTEAFF.

The chain joins TRBV11-2 to TRBJ2-1; TCRdb's assignment of TRBD2 cannot be checked, as there is no DNA. CDR3 length: 20 amino acids. CDR1 is SGHAT and CDR2 is FQNNGV in the germline V gene. This CDR3 is CASSIDPQLAAHELYNEQFF.

The gene calls are TRBV28 and TRBJ1-4. CDR1 and CDR2 (germline): MDHEN, SYDVKM. The length of the CDR3 is 12 residues. The CDR3 region is CASSPRLEKLFF.

The chain employs TRBV27 and TRBJ2-7. Germline V gene sequence: CDR1 MNHEY, CDR2 SMNVEV (reference sequence). This CDR3 is built from 13 residues. Here the CDR3 reads CASSLMTGYEQYF.

The V call is TRBV6-5, the J call TRBJ1-4. Germline CDR1 MNHEY, CDR2 SVGAGI. The CDR3 is 11 residues long. The CDR3 sequence is CASRSGEKLFF.

This chain uses TRBV10-3 with TRBJ1-5; checking the TCRdb D call of TRBD1 is not possible without DNA. The CDR3 covers 13 residues. CDR1 is ENHRY and CDR2 is SYGVKD in the germline V gene. The CDR3 reads CAIMAGVGKPQHF.

The chain has TRBV7-9 and TRBJ2-2; TCRdb gives TRBD2 as the D gene, but with no DNA this cannot be confirmed. Germline V gene sequence: CDR1 SEHNR, CDR2 FQNEAQ (reference sequence). The length of the CDR3 is 17 residues. This CDR3 is CASSSLADASRFGELFF. Based on the CDR3 plus reference TRBV7-9 and TRBJ2-2, the full variable domain is DTGVSQNPRHKITKRGQNVTFRCDPISEHNRLYWYRQTLGQGPEFLTYFQNEAQLEKSRLLSDRFSAERPKGSFSTLEIQRTEQGDSAMYLCASSSLADASRFGELFFGEGSRLTVL.

This rearrangement joins TRBV12-2 to TRBJ1-2; TCRdb proposes TRBD1, but this gene call is untestable without DNA. TRBV12-2 is reported as a pseudogene. The CDR3 sequence is 19 residues long. The CDR3 here is CASRCTGERTGGLQVGYTF.

The chain links TRBV7-6 to TRBJ2-7; there is no DNA to check the TCRdb D call of TRBD1. Germline CDR1 reads SGHVS; CDR2 reads FNYEAQ. CDR3 length: 16 amino acids. The chain's CDR3 is CASSFTDRGLLNEQYF.

V gene TRBV12-3 or TRBV12-4 combines with J gene TRBJ2-1; TCRdb designates TRBD2, a call that cannot be tested without DNA. This CDR3 has 15 residues. CDR3: CASSLGSGSYNEQFF.

The chain is built from TRBV12-3 or TRBV12-4 and TRBJ2-5; TCRdb's assignment of TRBD2 cannot be checked, as there is no DNA. The CDR3 extends over 12 amino acids. This CDR3 reads CASSAGTETQYF.

The gene calls are TRBV11-2 and TRBJ2-6; TCRdb's D gene call, TRBD1, goes unchecked for lack of DNA. Germline V gene lookup returns CDR1 SGHAT and CDR2 FQNNGV. CDR3 length: 18 residues. CDR3 amino acids: CASSSPFGTGIGANVLTF.

V usage is TRBV5-5 and J usage is TRBJ2-1; the D call from TCRdb, TRBD2, cannot be confirmed without DNA. The CDR3 contains 16 residues. Looked up from germline, CDR1 is SGHKS and CDR2 is YYEKEE (reference sequence). The CDR3 spells CASSWGLAGGHNEQFF. The whole variable domain, remainder taken from reference TRBV5-5 and TRBJ2-1, is DAGVTQSPTHLIKTRGQQVTLRCSPISGHKSVSWYQQVLGQGPQFIFQYYEKEERGRGNFPDRFSARQFPNYSSELNVNALLLGDSALYLCASSWGLAGGHNEQFFGPGTRLTVL.

The chain has TRBV5-1 and TRBJ2-1. The CDR3 sequence is 13 residues long. Germline CDR1 SGHRS, CDR2 YFSETQ. The CDR3: CASSLGINNEQFF.

The chain carries TRBV20-1 and TRBJ1-3. The CDR3 is made up of 14 amino acids. Germline loops: CDR1 DFQATT, CDR2 SNEGSKA (reference sequence). CDR3 sequence: CSARRQGSGNTIYF.

The genes are TRBV12-3 or TRBV12-4 and TRBJ2-7; the TRBD1 assignment by TCRdb is unverifiable without DNA. This CDR3 is 15 amino acids long. CDR3 amino acids: CASSQAQGSSYEQYF.